The clone carrying this TCR beta chain was seen more than once but under ten times. This sample stems from a study of blood T cell repertoires in COVID-19. The CDR3 has 15 amino acids. V lost 6 bases, J lost 4 bases, and 6 bases stayed unmatched. Germline V lookup: CDR1 MRHNA, CDR2 SNTAGT. Data came from immunoSEQ multiplex PCR; TCRdb stores just in-frame clones and leaves some out. The sample includes approximately 130,000 clones, approximately 68% of them seen just once. This chain uses TRBV6-4 with TRBJ2-3; 11 nucleotides match TRBD2. Sequenced: peripheral blood. This TCR derives from a woman in her 70s with acute or convalescent COVID-19. The CDR3 nucleotides are TGTGCCAGCAGCAGTAGCGGGGGGGGCGCAGATACGCAGTATTTT. Residues: CASSSSGGGADTQYF.